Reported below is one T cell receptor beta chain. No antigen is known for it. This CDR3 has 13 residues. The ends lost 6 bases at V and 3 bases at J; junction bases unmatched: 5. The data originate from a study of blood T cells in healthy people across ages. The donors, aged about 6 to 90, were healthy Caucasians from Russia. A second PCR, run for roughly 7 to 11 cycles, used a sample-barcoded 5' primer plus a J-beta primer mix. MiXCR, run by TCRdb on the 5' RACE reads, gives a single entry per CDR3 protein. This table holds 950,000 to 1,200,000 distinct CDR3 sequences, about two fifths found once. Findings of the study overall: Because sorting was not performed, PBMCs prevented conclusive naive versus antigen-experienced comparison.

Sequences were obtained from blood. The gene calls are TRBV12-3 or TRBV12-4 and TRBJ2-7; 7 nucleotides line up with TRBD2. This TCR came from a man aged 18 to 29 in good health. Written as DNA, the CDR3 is TGTGCCAGCAGCGTAGGCGGGGGCTACGAGCAGTACTTC. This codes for CASSVGGGYEQYF.